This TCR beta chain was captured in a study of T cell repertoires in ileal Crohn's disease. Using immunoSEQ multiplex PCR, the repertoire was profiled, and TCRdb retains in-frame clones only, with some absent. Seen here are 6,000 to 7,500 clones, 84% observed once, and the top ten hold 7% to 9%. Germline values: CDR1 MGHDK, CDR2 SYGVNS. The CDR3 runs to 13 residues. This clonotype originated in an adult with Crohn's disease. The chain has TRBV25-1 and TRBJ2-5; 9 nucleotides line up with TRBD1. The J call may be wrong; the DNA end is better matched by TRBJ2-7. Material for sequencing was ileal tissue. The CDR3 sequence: CASSGDRAHEQYF. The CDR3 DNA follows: TGTGCCAGCAGTGGGGACAGGGCCCACGAGCAGTACTTC.